This T cell receptor (beta chain) stems from a study of T-cell memory formation after mild COVID-19. The overall study: TCR clustering was largely donor specific.

TCRdb re-called the 5' RACE reads through MiXCR, storing one row per CDR3 protein. In the table there are under 550,000 distinct CDR3 sequences, 15% to 20% of which are singletons. Germline V gene data show CDR1 as ENHRY and CDR2 as SYGVKD. The J segment lost 1 base and the V segment lost 10 bases, leaving 1 base of the junction unmatched. This CDR3 is 12 amino acids long. The chain has TRBV10-3 and TRBJ1-1; 9 nucleotides align to TRBD1. Input material: PBMCs or a T cell subset sorted from them (not recorded which). This TCR derives from an adult woman who had mild COVID-19 (a few samples of this study predate the infection). Cell type and time point are not known. DNA for the CDR3: TGTGCCAACAGGGGGCCGAACACTGAAGCTTTCTTT. Protein: CANRGPNTEAFF.